The 26 T cell receptor beta chains below were found in one sample sequenced in a study of molecular identifiers for immune sequencing clone quantification. MiXCR, run by TCRdb on the PCR reads, gives a single entry per CDR3 protein. The sample contains over 600,000 distinct CDR3 sequences, just under 20% of which appear only once. The specimen was naive CD8+ T cells from blood, with Jurkat cell RNA spiked in. Regarding subset: FACS-sorted CD8+CD4-CCR7+CD45RA+ naive T cells. Receptor source: a human donor in good health. Some libraries in this study had Jurkat cell RNA spiked in.

This clonotype appeared a few times. The chain couples TRBV9 to TRBJ2-1, with a possible D match to TRBD2 (5 bases). Germline values: CDR1 SGDLS, CDR2 YYNGEE. The CDR3 has 15 residues. The ends were cut back, 4 bases at V and 2 bases at J, with 13 bases in the middle. The CDR3 coding sequence is TGTGCCAGCAGCCCCGGGGTCAACCCCTACAATGAGCAGTTCTTC. It is translated as CASSPGVNPYNEQFF.

In the case of this clonotype: The junction does not match germline at one end; this may be a read error. The chain couples TRBV27 to TRBJ2-2, with D hard to call. The CDR3 has 15 amino acids. Germline-derived CDR1 and CDR2 are MNHEY and SMNVEV (reference sequence). The CDR3 sequence is CASSLVPANAGELFF. As DNA, the CDR3 is TGTGCCAGCAGTTTAGTTCCCGCGAACGCCGGGGAGCTGTTTTTT.

This clonotype was detected many times. V gene TRBV19 combines with J gene TRBJ1-5; no reliable D call. The V gene's germline CDR1 is LNHDA and CDR2 SQIVND (reference sequence). CDR3 size: 12 residues. With 3 bases removed from V and 6 bases from J, the gap between germline ends came to 6 bases. The CDR3 bases are TGTGCCAGTAGTATGTGGGGTCAGCCCCAGCATTTT. This gives the protein CASSMWGQPQHF. The variable domain in full, with the rest retrieved from reference TRBV19 and TRBJ1-5, is DGGITQSPKYLFRKEGQNVTLSCEQNLNHDAMYWYRQDPGQGLRLIYYSQIVNDFQKGDIAEGYSVSREKKESFPLTVTSAQKNPTAFYLCASSMWGQPQHFGDGTRLSIL.

This clonotype was observed a few times. This chain joins TRBV27 and TRBJ1-1; no clear D gene. The germline V gene has CDR1 MNHEY and CDR2 SMNVEV (reference sequence). V was trimmed by 8 bases and J by 4 bases, leaving 8 bases between them. The CDR3 loop spans 11 amino acids. The CDR3 sequence: CASLSSTEAFF. CDR3 in DNA: TGTGCCAGCCTCTCGTCCACTGAAGCTTTCTTT.

The chain is built from TRBV7-9 and TRBJ2-1, with D uncertain. This CDR3 has 12 amino acids. Per germline, CDR1 SEHNR and CDR2 FQNEAQ (reference sequence). Deletions cut 3 bases from V and 9 bases from J, with 9 bases between. CDR3 amino acids: CASSFFGTEQFF. CDR3 DNA sequence: TGTGCCAGCAGCTTTTTCGGTACTGAGCAGTTCTTC.

Ten or more counts support this clonotype. The chain is built from TRBV28 and TRBJ2-2, with TRBD2 matching over 11 bases. CDR1 MDHEN and CDR2 SYDVKM come from the germline V gene. The length of the CDR3 is 17 residues. V trimming: 4 bases; J trimming: 1 base; junction bases outside the gene matches: 5. The CDR3 spells CASSWGLAEMNTGELFF. Written as DNA, the CDR3 is TGTGCCAGCAGTTGGGGACTAGCGGAGATGAACACCGGGGAGCTGTTTTTT. The whole variable domain, remainder taken from reference TRBV28 and TRBJ2-2, is DVKVTQSSRYLVKRTGEKVFLECVQDMDHENMFWYRQDPGLGLRLIYFSYDVKMKEKGDIPEGYSVSREKKERFSLILESASTNQTSMYLCASSWGLAEMNTGELFFGEGSRLTVL.

This clonotype came up a few times. The CDR3 nucleotides read TGCGCCAGCAGCCACGGACAGGACTACAATGAGCAGTTCTTC. Its translation is CASSHGQDYNEQFF. This sequence joins TRBV4-3 and TRBJ2-1, with 7 nucleotides matching TRBD1. Germline-derived CDR1 and CDR2 are LGHNA and YSLEER. J was trimmed by 3 bases and V by 3 bases; bases with no gene match: 2. The CDR3 is 14 residues long.

Remarks on this clonotype: A much larger clonotype is one base distant, so this may be a read error. This chain links TRBV15 with TRBJ2-7; 8 bases map to TRBD1. V lost 5 bases to trimming and J lost 5 bases; unmatched junction nucleotides: 14. Germline loops: CDR1 LNHNV, CDR2 YYDKDF (reference sequence). CDR3 length: 16 residues. In DNA form, the CDR3 reads TGTGCCACCAGCGGGGCCGGGACAGGTACTTCCCACGAGCAGTACTTC. Its translation is CATSGAGTGTSHEQYF.

The sample holds a few counts of this clonotype. This chain's CDR3 is CASSQDLTGPVYGYTF. CDR3 sequence (DNA): TGTGCCAGCAGCCAAGATTTGACGGGGCCTGTCTATGGCTACACCTTC. This rearrangement joins TRBV3-1 to TRBJ1-2; D is perhaps TRBD1 (5 bases). Germline V gene sequence: CDR1 LGHDT, CDR2 YNNKEL (reference sequence). V gave up 0 bases and J gave up 4 bases, with 15 bases separating them. The CDR3 is 16 amino acids. Combining the CDR3 with reference TRBV3-1 and TRBJ1-2 gives the whole variable domain DTAVSQTPKYLVTQMGNDKSIKCEQNLGHDTMYWYKQDSKKFLKIMFSYNNKELIINETVPNRFSPKSPDKAHLNLHINSLELGDSAVYFCASSQDLTGPVYGYTFGSGTRLTVV.

Ten or more counts support this clonotype. The chain has TRBV4-1 and TRBJ2-7; 10 bases map to TRBD2. J lost 5 bases, V lost 0 bases, and 4 bases had no gene match. Germline V gives CDR1 MGHRA, CDR2 YSYEKL. The CDR3 consists of 15 residues. Here the CDR3 reads CASSQEGTSDHEQYF. The CDR3 nucleotides read TGCGCCAGCAGCCAAGAAGGGACTAGCGATCACGAGCAGTACTTC.

This clonotype was picked up a small number of times. The chain has TRBV20-1 and TRBJ2-7; 7 nucleotides agree with TRBD2. With 1 base clipped from V and 3 bases from J, the junction kept 6 bases outside the gene matches. The CDR3 runs to 14 residues. CDR1 and CDR2 (germline): DFQATT, SNEGSKA (reference sequence). CDR3: CSARGGLDFYEQYF. The CDR3 nucleotides read TGCAGTGCTAGAGGCGGACTAGATTTCTACGAGCAGTACTTC.

The chain has TRBV20-1 and TRBJ2-1, with D possibly matching TRBD2 (5 bases). V lost 0 bases and J lost 0, with 15 bases in between. Looked up from germline, CDR1 is DFQATT and CDR2 is SNEGSKA (reference sequence). The CDR3 is 17 amino acids. The CDR3 spells CSARDISGGSSYNEQFF. The CDR3 DNA is TGCAGTGCTAGAGACATAAGCGGTGGGAGCTCCTACAATGAGCAGTTCTTC.

CDR3 DNA: TGTGCCAGTATGCCCGGGGGGCTGCAGCCCCAGCATTTT. This sequence encodes CASMPGGLQPQHF. J is TRBJ1-5 and V is TRBV19; perhaps TRBD1 as D (6 bases). Germline CDR1 reads LNHDA; CDR2 reads SQIVND (reference sequence). V was clipped by 7 bases and J by 7 bases, with 14 bases between them. This CDR3 region has 13 residues.

On this clonotype itself: A single base separates this from a much larger clone, so it may be a read error. The rearrangement joins TRBV6-2 or TRBV6-3 to TRBJ2-7; D possibly corresponds to TRBD1 (5 bases). Trimming took 6 bases from V and 7 from J, leaving 13 bases between them. The CDR3 extends over 12 amino acids. Germline CDR1 and CDR2: MNHEY and SVGEGT. CDR3 residues: CASSWGGPEQYF. The CDR3 bases are TGTGCCAGCAGCTGGGGCGGTCCGGAGCAGTACTTC.

This clonotype was seen repeatedly, ten times or more. The rearrangement joins TRBV11-2 to TRBJ2-7, with D possibly TRBD1 on 5 matching bases. Per the germline V gene, CDR1 is SGHAT and CDR2 is FQNNGV. There are 13 residues in the CDR3. V lost 1 base, J lost 9 bases, and 13 bases lay in between. The CDR3 reads CASSLGSGQWQYF. The CDR3 coding sequence is TGTGCCAGCAGCTTAGGGTCAGGGCAATGGCAGTACTTC.

In its sample, this clonotype was seen a few times. The chain links TRBV4-3 to TRBJ2-7; D is perhaps TRBD1 (6 bases). With 1 base removed from V and 2 bases from J, the gap between germline ends came to 18 bases. The germline V gene has CDR1 LGHNA and CDR2 YSLEER. This CDR3 is 17 amino acids long. DNA for the CDR3: TGCGCCAGCAGCCAAGGCGCTGTAAGGGGGTCTACCTACGAGCAGTACTTC. Amino acids: CASSQGAVRGSTYEQYF.

Points on this clonotype: Since no conserved phenylalanine or tryptophan closes the CDR3, a read error is the likely cause. The V call is TRBV27, the J call TRBJ2-5; the D gene is possibly TRBD1 (6 bases). The V gene's germline CDR1 is MNHEY and CDR2 SMNVEV (reference sequence). V gave up 4 bases and J gave up 3 bases, with 15 bases separating them. The CDR3 is 15 amino acids. Here the CDR3 reads CASSSPGQGKETQYI. The DNA for the CDR3 is TGTGCCAGCAGTTCCCCGGGGCAGGGGAAAGAGACCCAGTACATC.

This clonotype was seen ten or more times. The rearrangement joins TRBV12-3 or TRBV12-4 to TRBJ2-3; D remains ambiguous. This CDR3 is 17 amino acids long. Trimming took off 0 bases at V and 2 bases at J, with 15 bases between the two ends. The chain's CDR3 is CASSLAPGVDATDTQYF. CDR3 DNA: TGTGCCAGCAGTTTAGCCCCCGGAGTCGACGCCACAGATACGCAGTATTTT.

As to this clonotype: A much more abundant neighbour one base away suggests this may be a read error. The gene calls are TRBV20-1 and TRBJ1-2, with 9 bases lining up with TRBD1. This CDR3 comprises 15 residues. Germline CDR1 reads DFQATT; CDR2 reads SNEGSKA (reference sequence). V trimming: 5 bases; J trimming: 2 bases; junction bases outside the gene matches: 9. The CDR3 DNA follows: TGCAGTGCTGAGTCCAGGACAGGGGCGAACTATGGCTACACCTTC. It translates to CSAESRTGANYGYTF.

Points on this clonotype: A read error may be the cause here, since a much bigger clone is one base away. The chain couples TRBV4-1 to TRBJ1-1, with D tentatively TRBD1 (5 bases). V lost 4 bases to trimming and J lost 1 base, with 10 bases between them. Germline V gene sequence: CDR1 MGHRA, CDR2 YSYEKL. The CDR3 extends over 14 amino acids. The CDR3 DNA is TGCGCCAGCAGCCGAGAGGGGCAGAACACTGAAGCTTTCTTT. Residues: CASSREGQNTEAFF.

To note about this clonotype: Given a much more abundant clone one base away, this may be a read error. Lacking the conserved final phenylalanine or tryptophan, this CDR3 likely reflects a read error. This CDR3 is CASSLVVGEQFL. The CDR3 DNA reads TGTGCCAGCAGCTTAGTTGTCGGTGAGCAGTTCCTC. The chain combines TRBV7-8 with TRBJ2-1; D gene ambiguous. CDR1 and CDR2 from the germline V gene are SGHVS and FQNEAQ. Trimming left V 1 base short and J 9 bases short, with 7 bases between. The CDR3 is 12 amino acids.

Comment on this clonotype: It may be a read error: a sequence one base away is much more abundant. The chain couples TRBV9 to TRBJ2-7, with D maybe TRBD1 (6 bases). CDR1 and CDR2 from the germline V gene are SGDLS and YYNGEE. The CDR3 runs to 14 residues. The CDR3 loop is CASSVGKGGFERYF. Written as DNA, the CDR3 is TGTGCCAGCAGCGTAGGTAAAGGGGGATTCGAGCGGTACTTC.

About this clonotype itself: Being one base from a much bigger clone, this may be a read error. The CDR3 protein is CASGDGDYEQYF. The CDR3 bases are TGTGCCAGCGGTGACGGGGACTACGAGCAGTACTTC. The J gene is TRBJ2-7, the V gene TRBV12-3 or TRBV12-4; tentative D call: TRBD2 (5 bases). CDR3 length equals 12 residues. The germline V and J ends were trimmed by 8 bases and 3 bases, with 11 bases remaining between them.

V and J are TRBV19 and TRBJ2-3; 12 positions match TRBD2. This CDR3 spans 17 amino acids. V was pared by 0 bases and J by 3 bases, with 4 bases of the junction left unmatched. Germline CDR1 LNHDA, CDR2 SQIVND (reference sequence). This chain's CDR3 is CASSIDLAGGRTDTQYF. The DNA of the CDR3 is TGTGCCAGTAGTATAGATCTAGCGGGGGGGAGAACAGATACGCAGTATTTT.

On this clonotype itself: With a much larger clone just one base away, this may be a read error. This sequence joins TRBV11-2 and TRBJ2-7, with D possibly matching TRBD2 (5 bases). V dropped 1 base and J dropped 3 bases, with 16 bases sitting between them. This CDR3 has 16 residues. The germline V gene has CDR1 SGHAT and CDR2 FQNNGV. Written as DNA, the CDR3 is TGTGCCAGCAGCTTAGGACCCGGGCCTAGCAACTACGAGCAGTACTTC. It is translated as CASSLGPGPSNYEQYF.

This clonotype is a singleton in its sample. A much larger clone lies one base from this, so it may be a read error. V and J are TRBV10-3 and TRBJ2-7, with 13 bases lining up with TRBD2. Per germline, CDR1 ENHRY and CDR2 SYGVKD. This CDR3 has 16 amino acids. The CDR3: CAIRGTSGISSYGQYF. The CDR3 DNA sequence: TGTGCCATCAGAGGGACTAGCGGGATTAGCTCCTACGGGCAGTACTTC.